This entry features one T cell receptor (beta chain) sequence. Its antigen is undetermined. This sample includes further DNA sequences coding for the same CDR3. The V and J ends lost 0 bases and 4 bases, in that order; junction bases with no gene match: 3. The CDR3 runs to 14 residues. Per germline, CDR1 SGHRS and CDR2 YFSETQ. HIV-negative, healthy adults without recent acute infections or vaccinations were the donors. Subsets obtained from CD4+ cells comprised CD45RA+ naive and CD45RA-negative memory cells. These data belong to a study of shared clonotypes between healthy human individuals. Overall study: CD4 naive cells filled three plates per donor, CD4 memory three, CD8 naive two and CD8 memory one. Findings and caveats of the study: Sequencing depth was predicted to influence how clonotypes are shared among donors.

Repertoires were generated with immunoSEQ multiplex PCR, while TCRdb's copy carries only in-frame clones and drops some. Of roughly 1.4 million clones in the sample, less than 99% are singletons; the top ten hold 0.36%. The J gene is TRBJ2-7, the V gene TRBV5-1, with 8 bases lining up with TRBD1. Source material: naive CD4+ T cells sorted from blood. Described subset: CD45RA+ positively selected. This TCR was sampled from a man aged 25 to 40 in good health. CDR3 bases: TGCGCCAGCAGCTTGGAAGGACAGGGTTACGAGCAGTACTTC. Amino acid sequence: CASSLEGQGYEQYF.